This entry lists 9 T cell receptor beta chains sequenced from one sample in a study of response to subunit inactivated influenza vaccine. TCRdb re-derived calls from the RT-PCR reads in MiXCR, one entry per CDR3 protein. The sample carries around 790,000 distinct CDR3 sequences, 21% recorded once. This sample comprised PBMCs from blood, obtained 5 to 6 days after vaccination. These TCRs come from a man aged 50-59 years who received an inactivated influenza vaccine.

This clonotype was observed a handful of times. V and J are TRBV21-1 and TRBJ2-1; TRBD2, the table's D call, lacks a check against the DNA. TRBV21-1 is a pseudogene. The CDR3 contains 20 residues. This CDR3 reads CASSKPRGSLAGGPNNEQFF. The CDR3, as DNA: TGTGCCAGCAGCAAACCCCGCGGGAGTCTAGCGGGGGGGCCTAACAATGAGCAGTTCTTC.

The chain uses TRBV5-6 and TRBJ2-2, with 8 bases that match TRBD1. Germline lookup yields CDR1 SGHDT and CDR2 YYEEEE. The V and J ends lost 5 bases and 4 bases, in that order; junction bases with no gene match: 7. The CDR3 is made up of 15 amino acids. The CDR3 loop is CASRAGGYGTGELFF. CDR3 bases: TGTGCCAGCAGAGCAGGGGGCTACGGCACCGGGGAGCTGTTTTTT.

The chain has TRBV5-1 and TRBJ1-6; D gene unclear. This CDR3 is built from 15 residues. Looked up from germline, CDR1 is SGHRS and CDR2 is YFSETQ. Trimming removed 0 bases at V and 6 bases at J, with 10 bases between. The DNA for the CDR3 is TGCGCCAGCAGCTTGGGTGGTTGTAGTAATTCACCCCTCCACTTT. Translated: CASSLGGCSNSPLHF.

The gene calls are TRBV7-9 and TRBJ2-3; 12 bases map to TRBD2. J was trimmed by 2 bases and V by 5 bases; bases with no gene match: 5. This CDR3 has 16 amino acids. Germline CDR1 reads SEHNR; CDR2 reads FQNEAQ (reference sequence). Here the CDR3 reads CASSARLAGATDTQYF. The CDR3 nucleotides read TGTGCCAGCAGCGCGAGACTAGCGGGGGCCACAGATACGCAGTATTTT.

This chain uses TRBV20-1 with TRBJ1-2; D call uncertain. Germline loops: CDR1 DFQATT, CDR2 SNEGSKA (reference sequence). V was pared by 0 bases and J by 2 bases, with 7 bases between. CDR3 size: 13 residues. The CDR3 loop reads CSAREGSNYGYTF. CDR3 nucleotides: TGCAGTGCTAGAGAAGGCAGCAACTATGGCTACACCTTC.

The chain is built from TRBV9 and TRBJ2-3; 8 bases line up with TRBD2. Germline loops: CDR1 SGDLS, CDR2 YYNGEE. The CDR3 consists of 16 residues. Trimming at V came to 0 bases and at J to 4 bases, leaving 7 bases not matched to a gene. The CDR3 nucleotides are TGTGCCAGCAGCGTAGACTCGGGAGGGCCTTCAGATACGCAGTATTTT. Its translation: CASSVDSGGPSDTQYF.

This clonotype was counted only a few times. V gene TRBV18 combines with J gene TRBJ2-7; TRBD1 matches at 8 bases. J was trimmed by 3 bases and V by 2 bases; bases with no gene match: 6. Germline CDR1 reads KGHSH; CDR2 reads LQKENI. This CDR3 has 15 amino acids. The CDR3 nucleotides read TGTGCCAGCTCACCAGGACAGGGCTTTGTCTACGAGCAGTACTTC. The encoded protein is CASSPGQGFVYEQYF.

The CDR3 spells CASSLQGHRTSNQPQHF. CDR3 in DNA: TGTGCCAGCAGCCTACAGGGACACCGAACTAGCAATCAGCCCCAGCATTTT. V and J are TRBV27 and TRBJ1-5; a possible D gene is TRBD1 (6 bases). CDR1 is MNHEY and CDR2 is SMNVEV in the germline V gene (reference sequence). There are 17 residues in the CDR3. V was trimmed by 6 bases and J by 0 bases, leaving 18 bases between them.

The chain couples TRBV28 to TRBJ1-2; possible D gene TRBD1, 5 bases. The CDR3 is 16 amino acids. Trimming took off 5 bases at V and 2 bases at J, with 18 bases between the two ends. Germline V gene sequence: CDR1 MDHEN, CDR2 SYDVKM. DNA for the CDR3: TGTGCCAGCAGTACAGAACACCTAACAGGAAACTATGGCTACACCTTC. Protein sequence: CASSTEHLTGNYGYTF.